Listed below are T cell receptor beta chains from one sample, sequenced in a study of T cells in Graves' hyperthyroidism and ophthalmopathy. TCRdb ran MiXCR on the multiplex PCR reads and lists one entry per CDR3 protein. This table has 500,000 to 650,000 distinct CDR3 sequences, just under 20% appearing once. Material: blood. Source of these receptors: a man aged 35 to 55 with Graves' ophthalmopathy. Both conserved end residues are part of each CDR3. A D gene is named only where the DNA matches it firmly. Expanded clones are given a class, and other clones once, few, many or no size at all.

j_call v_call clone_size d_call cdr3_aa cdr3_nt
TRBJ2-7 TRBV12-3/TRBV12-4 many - CASSFAQTYEQYF TGTGCCAGCAGTTTCGCCCAGACCTACGAGCAGTACTTC
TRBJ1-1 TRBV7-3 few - CASSQRARGEAFF TGTGCCAGCAGCCAACGGGCCAGAGGTGAAGCTTTCTTT
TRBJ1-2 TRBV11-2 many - CASSLDGTDAGYTF TGTGCCAGCAGCTTAGATGGAACAGACGCTGGCTACACCTTC
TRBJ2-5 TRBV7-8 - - CASSFLGGAGETQYF TGTGCCAGCAGCTTCCTGGGGGGGGCAGGAGAGACCCAGTACTTC
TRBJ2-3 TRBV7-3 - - CASSPRAALTDTQYF TGTGCCAGCAGCCCAAGGGCAGCTCTCACAGATACGCAGTATTTT
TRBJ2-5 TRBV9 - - CASSVGGSGQETQYF TGTGCCAGCAGCGTAGGAGGGTCTGGCCAAGAGACCCAGTACTTC
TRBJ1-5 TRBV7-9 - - CASSSSGVNQPQHF TGTGCCAGCAGCTCAAGCGGTGTCAATCAGCCCCAGCATTTT
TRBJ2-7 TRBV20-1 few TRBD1 CSARDMGGQAYSYEQYF TGCAGTGCTAGAGATATGGGGGGACAGGCTTACTCCTACGAGCAGTACTTC
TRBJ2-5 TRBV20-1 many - CSGIREETQYF TGCAGTGGCATAAGGGAGGAGACCCAGTACTTC
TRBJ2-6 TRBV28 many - CASSPTRAGANVLTF TGTGCCAGCAGCCCCACCCGGGCTGGGGCCAACGTCCTGACTTTC
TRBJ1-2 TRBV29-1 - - CSVPARQANYGYTF TGCAGCGTCCCCGCTCGACAGGCGAACTATGGCTACACCTTC
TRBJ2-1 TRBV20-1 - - CSASQFNNEQFF TGCAGTGCTAGTCAGTTTAACAATGAGCAGTTCTTC
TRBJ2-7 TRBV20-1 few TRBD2 CSATYTTSGRLEQYF TGCAGTGCTACCTATACGACTAGCGGGAGATTGGAGCAGTACTTC
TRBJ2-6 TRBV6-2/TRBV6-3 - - CASSTGHWANVLTF TGTGCCAGCAGCACAGGGCACTGGGCCAACGTCCTGACTTTC
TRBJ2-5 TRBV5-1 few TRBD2 CASSLEIAGLTGETQYF TGCGCCAGCAGCTTGGAAATAGCGGGGTTAACTGGGGAGACCCAGTACTTC
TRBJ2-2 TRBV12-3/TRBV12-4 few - CASSLRRLGGELFF TGTGCCAGCAGTTTAAGGCGCCTAGGCGGGGAGCTGTTTTTT
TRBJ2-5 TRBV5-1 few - CASSLNDYPGLQETQYF TGCGCCAGCAGCTTGAACGACTATCCCGGTCTCCAAGAGACCCAGTACTTC
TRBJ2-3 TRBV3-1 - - CASSSYPGDTQYF TGTGCCAGCAGCTCCTATCCCGGGGATACGCAGTATTTT
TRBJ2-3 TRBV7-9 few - CASSRGSGGDTQYF TGTGCCAGCAGTCGGGGCAGCGGCGGGGATACGCAGTATTTT
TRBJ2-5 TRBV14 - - CASSLSGWHVETQYF TGTGCCAGCAGCCTCTCGGGTTGGCACGTAGAGACCCAGTACTTC
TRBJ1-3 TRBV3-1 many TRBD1 CASSHRTGSGNTIYF TGTGCCAGCAGCCATAGGACAGGGAGTGGAAACACCATATATTTT
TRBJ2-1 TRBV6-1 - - CASSKTLGGYNEQFF TGTGCCAGCAGTAAGACGCTAGGGGGGTACAATGAGCAGTTCTTC
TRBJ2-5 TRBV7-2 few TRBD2 CASSTRLAGAETQYF TGTGCCAGCAGCACCCGACTAGCGGGAGCAGAGACCCAGTACTTC